Presented here are 23 T cell receptor beta chains from one specimen sequenced in a study of CD8+CD57+ T cells in acquired aplastic anemia. All sequencing subjects had displayed CD8+CD57+ cell expansion on flow cytometry. TCR beta VDJ and CDR3 profiles were obtained from a genomic DNA template. TCRdb re-called the reads through MiXCR, storing one row per CDR3 protein. The sample shows about 220,000 distinct CDR3 sequences, approximately 45% of them seen only once. The sequenced material came from sorted CD4+, CD8+, or CD8+CD57+ T cells (not recorded which) from PBMCs. The receptors derive from a human donor with aplastic anemia.

The CDR3 reads CASGLRGPDYGYTF. The CDR3 nucleotides read TGTGCCAGCGGGTTGCGGGGGCCGGACTATGGCTACACCTTC. The chain is built from TRBV2 and TRBJ1-2; D perhaps matches TRBD1 (6 bases). The CDR3 consists of 14 residues. The V end was cut by 8 bases, the J end by 3 bases, with 16 bases between. Germline lookup yields CDR1 SNHLY and CDR2 FYNNEI.

CDR3 DNA: TGTGCCAGCAGTGACTCTAGCGGGAGGGTAGATACGCAGTATTTT. This translates into CASSDSSGRVDTQYF. This rearrangement joins TRBV6-4 to TRBJ2-3; 11 nucleotides match TRBD2. Germline V gives CDR1 MRHNA, CDR2 SNTAGT. The V gene end was trimmed by 0 bases and the J gene end by 5 bases; junction bases not matched to a gene: 1. The CDR3 sequence is 15 residues long.

The chain combines TRBV19 with TRBJ2-2, with D uncertain. The length of the CDR3 is 14 residues. Germline V gives CDR1 LNHDA, CDR2 SQIVND (reference sequence). The V gene lost 7 bases and the J gene lost 5 bases, with 14 bases spanning the gap. CDR3 sequence reads: CASTPRVETGELFF. DNA for the CDR3: TGTGCCAGTACCCCCCGGGTCGAGACCGGGGAGCTGTTTTTT. Based on the CDR3 plus reference TRBV19 and TRBJ2-2, the full variable domain is DGGITQSPKYLFRKEGQNVTLSCEQNLNHDAMYWYRQDPGQGLRLIYYSQIVNDFQKGDIAEGYSVSREKKESFPLTVTSAQKNPTAFYLCASTPRVETGELFFGEGSRLTVL.

This clonotype was recorded many times. The rearrangement uses TRBV7-6 and TRBJ2-2; 11 positions agree with TRBD2. CDR1 and CDR2 from the germline V gene are SGHVS and FNYEAQ. This CDR3 spans 18 amino acids. The trim removed 3 bases at V and 5 bases at J, leaving 11 bases unmatched. CDR3 bases: TGTGCCAGCAGCTTCGGGCTAGCGGGAGGCGGAAGGACCGGGGAGCTGTTTTTT. This sequence encodes CASSFGLAGGGRTGELFF.

This clonotype was recorded many times. The V call is TRBV12-3 or TRBV12-4, the J call TRBJ2-1; TRBD2 aligns across 8 bases. With 5 bases clipped from V and 6 bases from J, the junction kept 3 bases outside the gene matches. The CDR3 spans 13 residues. The CDR3 sequence: CASSSGGSNEQFF. CDR3 in DNA: TGTGCCAGCAGTAGCGGGGGATCCAATGAGCAGTTCTTC.

This clonotype was observed many times. The chain couples TRBV7-6 to TRBJ2-5; TRBD2 agrees at 10 bases. V gave up 2 bases and J gave up 5 bases; unmatched junction bases: 11. Germline V CDR1 and CDR2: SGHVS, FNYEAQ. CDR3 length: 17 residues. The CDR3 reads CASSLRAGTSVGETQYF. CDR3 DNA sequence: TGTGCCAGCAGCTTAAGAGCCGGGACTAGCGTCGGGGAGACCCAGTACTTC.

CDR3 region: CSATADRGLYEQYF. CDR3 DNA: TGCAGTGCTACCGCGGACAGGGGGCTCTACGAGCAGTACTTC. This chain links TRBV20-1 with TRBJ2-7, with 11 nucleotides matching TRBD1. The germline CDR1 and CDR2 sequences are DFQATT and SNEGSKA (reference sequence). The CDR3 has 14 residues. The J segment lost 3 bases and the V segment lost 4 bases, leaving 5 bases of the junction unmatched.

This rearrangement joins TRBV15 to TRBJ2-5; weak D call: TRBD2 (6 bases). This CDR3 is 16 amino acids long. The germline gives CDR1 LNHNV, CDR2 YYDKDF (reference sequence). V lost 0 bases to trimming and J lost 5 bases, with 16 bases between them. As DNA, the CDR3 is TGTGCCACCAGCAGAGATTTGGCCCTAGCGATGGAGACCCAGTACTTC. It encodes CATSRDLALAMETQYF.

This clonotype showed up many times. The chain recombines TRBV7-8 with TRBJ1-4, with D unclear. Trimming took off 6 bases at V and 3 bases at J, with 14 bases between the two ends. CDR1 and CDR2 (germline): SGHVS, FQNEAQ. The CDR3 is 15 residues long. The CDR3, as DNA: TGTGCCAGCAGTTACAGACGGGGAGCTAATGAAAAACTGTTTTTT. It encodes CASSYRRGANEKLFF.

This clonotype has at least ten counts. The chain links TRBV10-3 to TRBJ2-3, with D perhaps assigned TRBD1 or TRBD2 (5 bases each). With 9 bases removed from V and 3 bases from J, the gap between germline ends came to 16 bases. Germline-derived CDR1 and CDR2 are ENHRY and SYGVKD. CDR3 length: 14 residues. CDR3 loop: CAIGASWGTDTQYF. For the CDR3, the DNA is TGTGCCATTGGGGCCAGCTGGGGGACAGATACGCAGTATTTT.

J is TRBJ2-5 and V is TRBV20-1; TRBD2 matches 10 bases. There are 15 residues in the CDR3. V gave up 2 bases and J gave up 5 bases; unmatched junction bases: 8. Germline V gives CDR1 DFQATT, CDR2 SNEGSKA (reference sequence). CDR3 region: CSARFSGLAYETQYF. The CDR3 DNA is TGCAGTGCTAGATTTTCGGGACTAGCGTACGAGACCCAGTACTTC.

The chain recombines TRBV20-1 with TRBJ1-6, with D perhaps matching TRBD1 (6 bases). CDR1 is DFQATT, CDR2 SNEGSKA, per germline (reference sequence). Between the trimmed V and J ends, which lost 0 bases and 6 bases, there was a span of 15 bases. The CDR3 sequence is 16 residues long. The CDR3: CSARDLPGALNSPLHF. The CDR3 DNA is TGCAGTGCTAGAGACTTACCGGGGGCACTTAATTCACCCCTCCACTTT.

In the case of this clonotype: A much larger clone lies one base from this, so it may be a read error. V and J are TRBV7-9 and TRBJ2-3; 9 nucleotides line up with TRBD1. The germline gives CDR1 SEHNR, CDR2 FQNEAQ (reference sequence). This CDR3 is 15 amino acids long. CDR3 sequence (DNA): TGCACCAGCAGCGGTTGGACAGGGGACGCAGATACGCAGTATTTT. Its translation: CTSSGWTGDADTQYF.

As for this clonotype: The junction and the germline gene differ at one end; a read error may be behind it. The chain combines TRBV5-5 with TRBJ1-2, with TRBD1 as a possible D gene (6 bases). The germline V gene has CDR1 SGHKS and CDR2 YYEKEE (reference sequence). The CDR3 has 13 amino acids. CDR3 residues: CASSWTVNYGHTF. The CDR3 DNA reads as TGTGCCAGCAGCTGGACAGTTAACTATGGCCACACCTTC.

On this clonotype: This may stem from a read error, because a much larger clone lies one nucleotide away. The rearrangement joins TRBV4-3 to TRBJ2-1; unclear D gene. CDR3 length: 15 residues. Germline V gives CDR1 LGHNA, CDR2 YSLEER. The CDR3 DNA sequence: TGCGCCAGCAGCGTATCACAATTCTCCTACAATAAGCAGTTCTTC. Its translation is CASSVSQFSYNKQFF.

Notes on this clonotype: This may be a read error: a much more frequent sequence differs by one nucleotide. The chain combines TRBV7-9 with TRBJ2-6; 8 bases map to TRBD1. CDR1 is SEHNR, CDR2 FQNEAQ, per germline (reference sequence). The length of the CDR3 is 16 residues. The CDR3 spells CASSLIRGPGANALTF. In DNA form, the CDR3 reads TGTGCCAGCAGCCTTATCAGGGGGCCTGGGGCCAACGCCCTGACTTTC.

This clonotype has at least ten counts. This chain joins TRBV24-1 and TRBJ2-3, with D perhaps assigned TRBD1 or TRBD2 (6 bases each). The CDR3 contains 15 residues. With 5 bases removed from V and 4 bases from J, the gap between germline ends came to 15 bases. The germline V gene encodes CDR1 KGHDR and CDR2 SFDVKD. The CDR3 reads CATSAGGHRSDTQYF. The CDR3 DNA reads TGTGCCACCAGTGCCGGGGGACATCGTTCAGATACGCAGTATTTT.

This clonotype was seen ten or more times. V and J are TRBV29-1 and TRBJ1-2; D is perhaps TRBD1 (5 bases). Germline-derived CDR1 and CDR2 are SQVTM and ANQGSEA. V lost 6 bases to trimming and J lost 0 bases, with 20 bases between them. The length of the CDR3 is 16 residues. The CDR3 spells CSVKTESFKTNYGYTF. The CDR3 DNA follows: TGCAGCGTAAAGACAGAAAGCTTTAAAACTAACTATGGCTACACCTTC.

This clonotype was found many times. The chain couples TRBV7-9 to TRBJ1-2; TRBD1 agrees at 12 bases. The CDR3 covers 15 residues. In germline, CDR1 is SEHNR, CDR2 FQNEAQ (reference sequence). Unmatched junction bases numbered 6, after V lost 2 bases and J lost 8 bases. CDR3 nucleotides: TGTGCCAGCAGCTTAAAAGGGGACAGGGGGCACGGCTACACCTTC. As protein: CASSLKGDRGHGYTF.

This clonotype has ten or more counts. The chain couples TRBV12-3 or TRBV12-4 to TRBJ2-5; TRBD2 agrees at 7 bases. The CDR3 has 14 residues. With 10 bases clipped from V and 5 bases from J, the junction kept 13 bases outside the gene matches. In DNA form, the CDR3 reads TGTGCCACCTCCTGGGAGGGGATGGTGGAGACCCAGTACTTC. This encodes CATSWEGMVETQYF.

This chain connects TRBV7-3 to TRBJ1-1; D possibly corresponds to TRBD1 (6 bases). Trimming left V 5 bases short and J 3 bases short, with 16 bases between. CDR1 and CDR2 from the germline V gene are SGHTA and FQGTGA. The CDR3 runs to 15 residues. The CDR3 coding sequence is TGTGCCAGCAGCGGAACAGGGCCGGGGGACACTGAAGCTTTCTTT. Residues: CASSGTGPGDTEAFF. Complete variable domain (other parts from reference TRBV7-3 and TRBJ1-1): GAGVSQTPSNKVTEKGKYVELRCDPISGHTALYWYRQSLGQGPEFLIYFQGTGAADDSGLPNDRFFAVRPEGSVSTLKIQRTERGDSAVYLCASSGTGPGDTEAFFGQGTRLTVV.

This clonotype appeared many times. The chain employs TRBV20-1 and TRBJ2-7, with D possibly being TRBD2 (6 bases). Trimming pared 3 bases from V and 4 bases from J, leaving 10 bases between. The CDR3 runs to 12 residues. CDR1 and CDR2 (germline): DFQATT, SNEGSKA (reference sequence). The CDR3 reads CSARVAEYEQYF. As DNA, the CDR3 is TGCAGTGCTAGGGTAGCGGAGTACGAGCAGTACTTC.

V is TRBV11-1 and J is TRBJ2-7; D perhaps matches TRBD1 (6 bases). Germline CDR1 SGHAT, CDR2 FQDESV (reference sequence). V lost 2 bases, J lost 2 bases, and 10 bases lay in between. The CDR3 spans 14 residues. The CDR3 reads CASSLYQGTYEQYF. The DNA for the CDR3 is TGTGCCAGCAGCTTATATCAGGGGACCTACGAGCAGTACTTC. Together with reference TRBV11-1 and TRBJ2-7, the CDR3 gives the full variable domain: EAEVAQSPRYKITEKSQAVAFWCDPISGHATLYWYRQILGQGPELLVQFQDESVVDDSQLPKDRFSAERLKGVDSTLKIQPAELGDSAMYLCASSLYQGTYEQYFGPGTRLTVT.